This T cell receptor beta chain was obtained from a study of shared clonotypes between healthy human individuals. In the case of this clone: Other DNA sequences of this sample code for an identical CDR3.

This CDR3 has 15 residues. The J segment lost 4 bases and the V segment lost 2 bases, leaving 5 bases of the junction unmatched. Germline loops: CDR1 ENHRY, CDR2 SYGVKD. Some clones are missing from TCRdb's copy, which holds only in-frame ones; the method was immunoSEQ multiplex PCR. The repertoire includes millions of clones, approximately 95% of them detected once, and 0.13% sits in the top ten. The clonotype was recovered from a man aged 18 to 29 in good health. Sequenced input: naive CD4+ T cells sorted from blood. The subset is: CD45RA+ positively selected. This chain links TRBV10-3 with TRBJ2-3, with 8 bases fitting TRBD1. CDR3 nucleotides: TGTGCCATCAGTGAGGGACAGGGACTCCCAGATACGCAGTATTTT. This encodes CAISEGQGLPDTQYF.